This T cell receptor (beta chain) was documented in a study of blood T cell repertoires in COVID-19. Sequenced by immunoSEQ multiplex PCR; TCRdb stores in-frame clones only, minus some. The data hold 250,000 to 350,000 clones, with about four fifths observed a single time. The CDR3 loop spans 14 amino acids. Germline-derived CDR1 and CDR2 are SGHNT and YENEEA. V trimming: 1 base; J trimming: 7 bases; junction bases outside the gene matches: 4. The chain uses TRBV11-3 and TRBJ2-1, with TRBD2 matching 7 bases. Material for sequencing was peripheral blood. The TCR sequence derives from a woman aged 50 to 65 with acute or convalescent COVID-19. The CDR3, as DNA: TGTGCCAGCAGCTTAGGAGCGGGGAAGAATGAGCAGTTCTTC. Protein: CASSLGAGKNEQFF.